Detailed here is one TCR beta chain. This clone turned up a few times. Its antigen target is currently unknown. Base qualities are not recorded, but no much larger clone differs from it by a single base. Genomic DNA was extracted from sorted cells for sequencing of the TCRbeta CDR3 region. The immunoSEQ Assay was used for sequencing of TCRbeta CDR3 regions. This immuneACCESS table, as held by TCRdb, lists in-frame sequences with V and J called but not all clones. Of the missing ones, under half trace to an unresolved V gene in checked studies; the others have no known cause. The sample includes 27,000 or so clones, with around 86% observed a single time. Around 40% of the sample goes to the ten largest clones. The data belong to a study of OX40 agonist ivuxolimab in advanced cancers. Context from the whole study: Ivuxolimab was an agonistic, fully human IgG2 monoclonal antibody directed against OX40 (CD134), a costimulatory receptor. Peripheral TCRbeta sequencing was intended to test whether TCR sequence diversity was altered and clonal T-cell expansion was caused by ivuxolimab. The paper covers the monotherapy dose-escalation part of the phase I ivuxolimab trial, which included N ≈ 57 patients. Three dose-escalation patients achieved partial responses, one with hepatocellular carcinoma and two with cutaneous melanoma. In the dose-escalation cohort, 75% to 90% of patients were male, and the mean age was 60 years with a range of about 20 to 79. Intravenous ivuxolimab was administered to patients every 2 weeks at six dose levels: 0.01, 0.1, 0.3, 1.5, 3 and 10 mg/kg. Patients were allowed to have had prior anti-PD-1, anti-PD-L1 or anti-CTLA-4 therapy, and 40% of the dose-escalation patients had previously received checkpoint inhibitors. Of the approximately 53 patients in dose escalation, 19 had hepatocellular carcinoma, approximately 15 had melanoma, 9 had renal cell carcinoma and 9 had head and neck cancer.

The CDR1 and CDR2 encoded by the germline V gene are MNHNS and SASEGT. V loses 4 bases, J loses 10 bases, and the germline ends lie 23 bases apart. The CDR3 runs 16 residues from the cysteine to the phenylalanine. Only CDR3 DNA is held: 48 bases, read in frame from base 1. The trial excluded patients who had a history of autoimmune disease or who were on systemic immunosuppression. Peripheral blood for TCR sequencing was drawn from every dose cohort at baseline, at cycle 4 day 1 and at cycle 7 day 1. The samples were taken from a phase I, first-in-human, multicenter, open-label dose-escalation trial of ivuxolimab. The trial enrolled adults with locally advanced or metastatic head and neck squamous cell, hepatocellular, melanoma or renal cell carcinoma. Before TCR sequencing, CD4+ T cells and CD8+ T cells from peripheral blood were sorted into separate populations. Overall study outcomes, separate from this receptor: Low levels of normalized T-cell clonal expansion were also seen in some patients who did not respond. In the 0.1-3.0 mg/kg groups, partial responders had among the lowest normalized peripheral clonal expansion, particularly in CD8+ T cells. At doses of 0.1 to 3.0 mg/kg, clonal expansion of both CD4+ and CD8+ T cells in blood was seen between baseline and week 6. On average, CD8+ T cells showed more expanded clones than CD4+ T cells after ivuxolimab. The antigen specificity of the clonally expanded peripheral T cells was not determined.

The V gene is TRBV6-1 and the J gene is TRBJ2-1; the D element might be TRBD1 or TRBD2, as each aligns at 5 bases. The sequence derives from an adult with an advanced solid tumor such as melanoma, head and neck, liver or kidney cancer. The starting material was CD4+ or CD8+ T cells sorted from blood, obtained in a trial of the OX40 agonist ivuxolimab. The nucleotides read TGTGCCAGCAGTGGAGACTCACCGGGACGCTATCAGGAGCAGTTCTTC. This encodes CASSGDSPGRYQEQFF.